This T cell receptor (beta chain) was captured by sequencing in a study of breast tumors, draining lymph nodes, adjacent tissues (dated by TCRdb to 2015 to 2016). Regarding the study in general: Breast cancer patients provided tumor, adjacent nontumor tissue and axillary lymph nodes, and the study compared the TCR beta repertoires across these three sources. In human breast cancer, the study set out to evaluate how tumor, surrounding tissue and draining lymph node repertoires relate to one another and whether T cells may move between these sites.

Trimmed from V: 4 bases; trimmed from J: 5 bases; junction bases lacking a gene match: 8. Via the germline V gene, CDR1 is SGDLS and CDR2 YYNGEE. The CDR3 covers 15 residues, taking in both the cysteine and the phenylalanine. Just the 45-base CDR3 DNA is kept, in frame starting at base 1. Many counts were recorded for this clonotype. The antigen it recognizes is unknown. Base quality data are lacking; no much larger clone is found one base away. Points the paper makes about the study in general: The study presented the conclusion that tumor T cells originate in lymph nodes as consistent with a hypothesis, not as something directly demonstrated. The data were judged consistent with most tumor T cells deriving from the lymph node and then expanding within tumor tissue. Tumor T-cell repertoires showed less diversity than lymph node repertoires and more diversity than nontumor tissue repertoires, and tumor T-cell repertoires showed preferential V and J gene usage. The similarity between tumor and nontumor tissue repertoires was significantly greater in luminal-like breast cancer than in basal-like breast cancer.

Sequencing instrument: Illumina HiSeq 2000. Multiplex PCR amplification was used to generate the TCR beta chain libraries. High-throughput sequencing was used to analyze the amplified TCR beta chain products. TCRdb applied fastp at Q25 and MiXCR to the public reads, then kept only in-frame beta chains. Each record represents a unique CDR3 protein, reported with the most common genes and DNA among its rows. Within this sample are 20,000 to 30,000 distinct CDR3 sequences, with less than 25% of them counted one time only. The ten largest clonotypes hold roughly 13% of the sample. The origin of this receptor is a female donor with breast cancer. Some clones in this sample may be carry-over from other donors' samples. The material sequenced was breast tumor tissue. The sequence is built from TRBV9 and TRBJ2-7, and TRBD2 aligns with 11 junction nucleotides. The CDR3 sequence is CASSSTSGSPHEQYF. The nucleotide sequence is given as TGTGCCAGCAGCTCAACTAGCGGGAGTCCCCACGAGCAGTACTTC.